Here is one T cell receptor (beta chain) with its context. The antigen remains unidentified. After removal of 2 bases from V and 8 bases from J, the junction contained 14 bases not matched to a gene. Germline V lookup: CDR1 SGHDN, CDR2 FVKESK. This CDR3 has 16 residues. This entry belongs to a study of CD8 T cells in Susac syndrome. From blood CD8+ and CD4+ T cells, the TCR beta chain was sequenced. As controls, healthy donors matched for age and sex were used. Findings and caveats of the study: It was acknowledged in the study that the number of individuals who were included in its TCR sequencing and HLA analysis was relatively small.

RNA, at about 0.5 to 1 ug, was reverse transcribed with random hexamers. TCR beta CDR3 was amplified by immunoSEQ multiplex PCR. This amplification extended across 54 Vbeta and 13 Jbeta segments. TCRdb ran MiXCR on the immunoSEQ multiplex PCR reads and lists one entry per CDR3 protein. The sample lists about 18,000 distinct CDR3 sequences; 85% to 95% were seen once. The TCR was taken from a human donor in good health. The J gene is TRBJ1-2, the V gene TRBV14, with 7 bases that match TRBD1. What was sequenced was CD8+ T cells from PBMCs. As DNA, the CDR3 is TGTGCCAGCAGCCAAATCCCGGGACAGCACCTCGCCGGCTACACCTTC. Its translation is CASSQIPGQHLAGYTF.